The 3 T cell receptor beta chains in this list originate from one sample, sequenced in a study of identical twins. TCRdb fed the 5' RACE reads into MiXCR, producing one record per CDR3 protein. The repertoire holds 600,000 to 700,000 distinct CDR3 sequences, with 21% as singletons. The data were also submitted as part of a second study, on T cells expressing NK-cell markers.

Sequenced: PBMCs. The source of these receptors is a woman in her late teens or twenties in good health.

The CDR3 is CASSFRYGVAGELFF. The CDR3 coding sequence is TGTGCCAGCAGTTTCCGTTACGGGGTCGCCGGGGAGCTGTTTTTT. V and J are TRBV7-3 and TRBJ2-2, with D perhaps matching TRBD2 (5 bases). The CDR3 contains 15 residues. Germline V gene lookup returns CDR1 SGHTA and CDR2 FQGTGA. V lost 6 bases to trimming and J lost 6 bases, with 17 bases between them.

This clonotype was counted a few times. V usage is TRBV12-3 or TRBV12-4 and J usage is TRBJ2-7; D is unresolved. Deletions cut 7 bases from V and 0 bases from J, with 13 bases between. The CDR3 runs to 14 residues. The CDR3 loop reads CASKVGSSSYEQYF. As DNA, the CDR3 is TGTGCCAGCAAGGTGGGGTCGAGCTCCTACGAGCAGTACTTC.

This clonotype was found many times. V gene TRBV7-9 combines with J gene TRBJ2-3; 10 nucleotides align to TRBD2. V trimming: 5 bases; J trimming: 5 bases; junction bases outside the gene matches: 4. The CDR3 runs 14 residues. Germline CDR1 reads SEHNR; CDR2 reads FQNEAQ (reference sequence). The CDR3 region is CASSLSGGGDTQYF. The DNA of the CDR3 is TGTGCCAGCAGCCTCAGCGGGGGGGGAGATACGCAGTATTTT.